The present entry profiles one TCR beta chain with its context. The data derive from a study of blood T cell repertoires in COVID-19. About the study: PBMCs, B-cell-depleted T cells, or T cells provided the cDNA or gDNA that made up the material.

Sequencing was performed with immunoSEQ multiplex PCR; in TCRdb, only in-frame clones are kept and a portion is missing. Among some 270,000 clones listed, 89% were seen once. Sequences were obtained from peripheral blood. This receptor was obtained from a man aged 50 to 60 with acute or convalescent COVID-19.

CDR3 sequence: CASSQDPLGQGLHEQYF. The CDR3 bases are TGTGCCAGCAGCCAAGATCCCCTCGGACAGGGTCTCCACGAGCAGTACTTC. The chain combines TRBV3-1 (or the pseudogene TRBV3-2) with TRBJ2-7; 8 positions match TRBD1. V lost 0 bases and J lost 5; bases outside the gene matches: 12. CDR3 length: 17 amino acids. Germline-derived CDR1 and CDR2 are LGHDT and YNNKEL (reference sequence).